The rows below give T cell receptor beta chains drawn from one sample of a study of radiation and T cells in renal cell carcinoma. Here immunoSEQ multiplex PCR was the method, and the copy in TCRdb shows in-frame clones only, minus some. The top ten hold 13% of the sample, which has 150,000 to 160,000 clones, roughly 89% seen once. The source was blood, collected from a patient whose treatment included radiotherapy and nephrectomy. Every receptor here comes from a woman aged 45-60 years with renal cell carcinoma. Each CDR3 is given with its conserved first and last residue. A D gene is named only where the DNA matches it firmly.

TRBV14	TRBJ1-2	.	CASSQVSVVNYGYTF	TGTGCCAGCAGCCAAGTGTCAGTTGTCAACTATGGCTACACCTTC
TRBV21-1	TRBJ1-5	.	CASSTPGQEDNQPQHF	TGTGCCAGCAGCACACCGGGACAGGAGGACAATCAGCCCCAGCATTTT
TRBV11-2	TRBJ1-6	.	CASSFGGDPALHF	TGTGCCAGCAGCTTTGGGGGGGACCCGGCCCTCCACTTT
TRBV7-9	TRBJ1-1	.	CASSLGGVTMNTEAFF	TGTGCCAGCAGCTTAGGGGGGGTGACGATGAACACTGAAGCTTTCTTT
TRBV7-7	TRBJ2-2	.	CASSRGGWNTGELFF	TGTGCTAGCAGCCGCGGGGGCTGGAACACCGGGGAGCTGTTTTTT
TRBV7-8	TRBJ1-1	.	CASSPWDNMNTEAFF	TGTGCCAGCAGCCCGTGGGACAACATGAACACTGAAGCTTTCTTT
TRBV11-2	TRBJ2-1	.	CASSAPGHLSRLEQFF	TGTGCCAGCAGCGCTCCGGGACATCTTTCCCGATTGGAGCAGTTCTTC
TRBV5-8	TRBJ1-2	.	CASSLRMAGGDGYTF	TGTGCCAGCAGCTTGAGAATGGCTGGGGGGGATGGCTACACCTTC
TRBV5-8	TRBJ2-7	.	CASTRMRHPRMSEQYF	TGTGCCAGCACCCGAATGAGACATCCCAGAATGTCCGAGCAGTACTTC
TRBV9	TRBJ2-5	.	CASSVDEETQYF	TGTGCCAGCAGCGTAGATGAAGAGACCCAGTACTTC
TRBV5-1	TRBJ2-7	.	CASSIWQGSTYEQYF	TGCGCCAGCAGCATCTGGCAGGGGAGCACCTACGAGCAGTACTTC